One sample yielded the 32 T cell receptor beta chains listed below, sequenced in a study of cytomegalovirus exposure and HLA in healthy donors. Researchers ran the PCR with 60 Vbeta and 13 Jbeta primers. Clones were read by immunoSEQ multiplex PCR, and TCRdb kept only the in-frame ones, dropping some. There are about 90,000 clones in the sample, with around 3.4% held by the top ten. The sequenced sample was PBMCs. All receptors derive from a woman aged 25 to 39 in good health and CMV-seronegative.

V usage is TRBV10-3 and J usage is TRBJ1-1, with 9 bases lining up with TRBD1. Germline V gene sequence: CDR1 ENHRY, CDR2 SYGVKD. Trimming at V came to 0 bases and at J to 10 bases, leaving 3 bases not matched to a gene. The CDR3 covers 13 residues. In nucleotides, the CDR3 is TGTGCCATCAGTGAGTCGAACAGGGGGCCAGCTTTCTTT. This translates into CAISESNRGPAFF.

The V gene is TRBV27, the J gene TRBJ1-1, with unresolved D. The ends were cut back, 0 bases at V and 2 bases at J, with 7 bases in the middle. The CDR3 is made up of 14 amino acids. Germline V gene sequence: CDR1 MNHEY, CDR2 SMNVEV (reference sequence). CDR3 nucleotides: TGTGCCAGCAGTTTATCTGGACTTAACACTGAAGCTTTCTTT. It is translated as CASSLSGLNTEAFF.

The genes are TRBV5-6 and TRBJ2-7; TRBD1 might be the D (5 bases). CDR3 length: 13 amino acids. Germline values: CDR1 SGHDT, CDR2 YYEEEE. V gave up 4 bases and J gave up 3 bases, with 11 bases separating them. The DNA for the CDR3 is TGTGCCAGCAGCGACCAGGGCGACTACGAGCAGTACTTC. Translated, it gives CASSDQGDYEQYF.

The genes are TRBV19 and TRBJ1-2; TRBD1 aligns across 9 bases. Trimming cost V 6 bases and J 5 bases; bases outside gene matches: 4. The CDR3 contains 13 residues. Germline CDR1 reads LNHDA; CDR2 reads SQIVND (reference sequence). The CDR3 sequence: CASRSDRGYGYTF. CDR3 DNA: TGTGCCAGTAGGTCGGACAGGGGATATGGCTACACCTTC.

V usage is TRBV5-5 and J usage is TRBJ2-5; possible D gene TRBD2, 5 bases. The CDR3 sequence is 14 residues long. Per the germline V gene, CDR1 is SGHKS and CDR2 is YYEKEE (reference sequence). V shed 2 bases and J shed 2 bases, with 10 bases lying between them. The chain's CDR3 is CASSFRLQQETQYF. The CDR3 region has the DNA TGTGCCAGCAGCTTTAGACTACAACAAGAGACCCAGTACTTC.

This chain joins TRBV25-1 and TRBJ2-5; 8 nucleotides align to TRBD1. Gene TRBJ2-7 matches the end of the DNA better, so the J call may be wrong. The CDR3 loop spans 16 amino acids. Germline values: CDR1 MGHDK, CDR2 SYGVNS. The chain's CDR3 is CASSDRTGNLSYEQYF. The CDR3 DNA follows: TGTGCCAGCAGTGATCGGACAGGGAATCTCTCCTACGAGCAGTACTTC.

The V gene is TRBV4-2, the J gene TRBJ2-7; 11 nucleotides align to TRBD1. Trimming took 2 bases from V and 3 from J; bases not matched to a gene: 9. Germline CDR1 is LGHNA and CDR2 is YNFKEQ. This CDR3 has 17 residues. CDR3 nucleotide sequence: TGTGCCAGCAGCCAACCCTCTGGGACAGGGGGAGTCTACGAGCAGTACTTC. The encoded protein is CASSQPSGTGGVYEQYF.

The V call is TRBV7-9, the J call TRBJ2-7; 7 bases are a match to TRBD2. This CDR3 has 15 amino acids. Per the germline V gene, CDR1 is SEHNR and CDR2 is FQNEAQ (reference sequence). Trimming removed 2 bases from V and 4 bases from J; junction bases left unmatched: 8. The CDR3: CASSLPAGVPYEQYF. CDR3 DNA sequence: TGTGCCAGCAGCTTACCGGCGGGAGTCCCTTACGAGCAGTACTTC.

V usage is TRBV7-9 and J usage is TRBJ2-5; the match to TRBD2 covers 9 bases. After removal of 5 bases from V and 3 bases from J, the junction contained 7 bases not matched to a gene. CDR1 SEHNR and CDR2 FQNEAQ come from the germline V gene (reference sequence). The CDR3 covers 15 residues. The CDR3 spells CASSTWASGEETQYF. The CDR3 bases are TGTGCCAGCAGCACCTGGGCTAGCGGGGAAGAGACCCAGTACTTC.

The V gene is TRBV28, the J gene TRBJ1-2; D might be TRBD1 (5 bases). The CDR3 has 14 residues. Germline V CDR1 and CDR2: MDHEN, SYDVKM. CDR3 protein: CATPGPIVSNGYTF. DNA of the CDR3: TGTGCAACTCCAGGGCCGATAGTTTCGAATGGCTACACCTTC.

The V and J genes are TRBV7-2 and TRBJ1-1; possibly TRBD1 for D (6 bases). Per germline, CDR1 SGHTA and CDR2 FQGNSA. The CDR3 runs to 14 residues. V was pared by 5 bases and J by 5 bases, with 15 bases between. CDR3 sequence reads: CASSPNAGATEAFF. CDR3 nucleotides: TGTGCCAGCAGCCCGAATGCAGGGGCAACTGAAGCTTTCTTT.

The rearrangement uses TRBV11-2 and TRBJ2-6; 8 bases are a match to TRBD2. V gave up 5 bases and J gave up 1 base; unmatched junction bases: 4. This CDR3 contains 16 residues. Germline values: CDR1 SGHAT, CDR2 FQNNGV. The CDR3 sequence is CASSDSGGSGANVLTF. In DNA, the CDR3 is TGTGCCAGCAGCGACTCGGGGGGGTCTGGGGCCAACGTCCTGACTTTC.

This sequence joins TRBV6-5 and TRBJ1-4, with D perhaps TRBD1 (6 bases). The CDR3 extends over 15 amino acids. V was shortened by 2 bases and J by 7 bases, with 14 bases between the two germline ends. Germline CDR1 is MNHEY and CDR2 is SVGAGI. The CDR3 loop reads CASSYPQGLGEKLFF. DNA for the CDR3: TGTGCCAGCAGTTACCCACAGGGCTTAGGTGAAAAACTGTTTTTT.

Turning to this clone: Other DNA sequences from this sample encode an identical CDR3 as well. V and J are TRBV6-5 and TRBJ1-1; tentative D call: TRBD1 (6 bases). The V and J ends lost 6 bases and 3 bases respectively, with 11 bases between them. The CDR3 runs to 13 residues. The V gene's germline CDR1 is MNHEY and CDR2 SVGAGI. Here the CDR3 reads CASSPRGYTEAFF. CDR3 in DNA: TGTGCCAGCAGCCCGAGGGGGTACACTGAAGCTTTCTTT.

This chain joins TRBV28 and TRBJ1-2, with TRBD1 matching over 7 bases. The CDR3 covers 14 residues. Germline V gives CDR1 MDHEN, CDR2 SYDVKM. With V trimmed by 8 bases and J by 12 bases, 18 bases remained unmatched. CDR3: CASGPPGTAFRDTF. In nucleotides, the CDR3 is TGTGCCAGCGGTCCTCCCGGGACAGCCTTCAGGGACACCTTC.

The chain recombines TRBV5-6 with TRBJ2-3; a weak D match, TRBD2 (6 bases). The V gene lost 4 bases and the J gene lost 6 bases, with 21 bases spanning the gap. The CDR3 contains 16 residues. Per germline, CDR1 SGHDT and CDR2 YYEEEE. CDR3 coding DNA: TGTGCCAGCAGCCAAGATCAGTCGGGAGCCGTGGATACGCAGTATTTT. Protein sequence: CASSQDQSGAVDTQYF.

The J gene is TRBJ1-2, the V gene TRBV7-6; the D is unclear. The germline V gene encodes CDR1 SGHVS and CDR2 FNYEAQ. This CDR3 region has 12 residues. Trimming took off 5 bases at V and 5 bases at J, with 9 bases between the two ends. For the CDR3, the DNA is TGTGCCAGCAGCGACTCAAGATATGGCTACACCTTC. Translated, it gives CASSDSRYGYTF.

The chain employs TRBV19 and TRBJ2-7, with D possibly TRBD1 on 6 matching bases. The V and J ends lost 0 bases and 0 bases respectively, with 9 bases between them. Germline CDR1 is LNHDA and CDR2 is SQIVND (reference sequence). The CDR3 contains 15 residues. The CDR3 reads CASSIDDRNSYEQYF. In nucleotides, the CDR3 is TGTGCCAGTAGTATAGACGACAGGAACTCCTACGAGCAGTACTTC.

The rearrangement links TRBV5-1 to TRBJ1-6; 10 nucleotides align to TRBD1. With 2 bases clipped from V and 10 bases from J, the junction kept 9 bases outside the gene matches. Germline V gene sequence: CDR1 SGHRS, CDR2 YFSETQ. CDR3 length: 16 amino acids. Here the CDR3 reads CASSLQGQGTGSPLHF. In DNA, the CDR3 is TGCGCCAGCAGCTTACAGGGACAGGGGACGGGATCACCCCTCCACTTT.

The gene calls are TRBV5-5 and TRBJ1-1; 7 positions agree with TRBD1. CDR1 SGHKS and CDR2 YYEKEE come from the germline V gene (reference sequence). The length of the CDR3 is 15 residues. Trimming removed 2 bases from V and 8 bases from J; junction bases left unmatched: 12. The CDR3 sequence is CASSFLTTGATEAFF. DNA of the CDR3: TGTGCCAGCAGCTTTTTAACAACAGGGGCCACGGAAGCTTTCTTT.

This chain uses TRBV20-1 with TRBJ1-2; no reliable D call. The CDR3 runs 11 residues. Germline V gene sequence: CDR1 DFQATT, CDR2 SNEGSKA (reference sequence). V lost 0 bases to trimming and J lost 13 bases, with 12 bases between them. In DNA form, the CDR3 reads TGCAGTGCTAGAGAACGGACTCCTACCACCTTC. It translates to CSARERTPTTF.

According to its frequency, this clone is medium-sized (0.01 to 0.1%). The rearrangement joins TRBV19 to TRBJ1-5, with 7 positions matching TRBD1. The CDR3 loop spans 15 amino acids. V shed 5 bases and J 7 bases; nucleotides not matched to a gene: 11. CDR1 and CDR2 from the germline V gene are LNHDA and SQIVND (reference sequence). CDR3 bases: TGTGCCAGTAGTCCCGGATCGGCAGGGGGGCAGCCCCAGCATTTT. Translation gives CASSPGSAGGQPQHF.

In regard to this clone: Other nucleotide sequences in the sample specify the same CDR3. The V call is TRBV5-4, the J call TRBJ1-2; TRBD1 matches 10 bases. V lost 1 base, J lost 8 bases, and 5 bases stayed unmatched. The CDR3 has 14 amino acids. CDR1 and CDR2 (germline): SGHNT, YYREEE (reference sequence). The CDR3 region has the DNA TGTGCCAGCAGCTTGACCGGGACAGGGGTCGGCTACACCTTC. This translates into CASSLTGTGVGYTF.

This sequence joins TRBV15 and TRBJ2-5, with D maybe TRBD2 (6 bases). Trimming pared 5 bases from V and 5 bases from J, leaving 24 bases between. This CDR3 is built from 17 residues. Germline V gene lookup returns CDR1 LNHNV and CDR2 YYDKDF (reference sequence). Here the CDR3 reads CATSVILEMGAGETQYF. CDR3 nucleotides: TGTGCCACCAGCGTTATACTAGAGATGGGCGCGGGGGAGACCCAGTACTTC.

The CDR3 here is CASSPDRHATYGYTF. The CDR3 DNA follows: TGTGCCAGCAGCCCGGACAGGCATGCAACTTATGGCTACACCTTC. The rearrangement uses TRBV5-6 and TRBJ1-2, with 7 bases matching TRBD1. The CDR3 loop spans 15 amino acids. The V gene's germline CDR1 is SGHDT and CDR2 YYEEEE. V lost 4 bases to trimming and J lost 5 bases; unmatched junction nucleotides: 11.

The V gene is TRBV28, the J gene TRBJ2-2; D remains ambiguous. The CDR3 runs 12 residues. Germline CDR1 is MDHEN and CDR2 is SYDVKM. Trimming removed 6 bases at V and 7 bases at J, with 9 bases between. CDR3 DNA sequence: TGTGCCAGCAGCCCATCACTCGGGGAGCTGTTTTTT. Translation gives CASSPSLGELFF.

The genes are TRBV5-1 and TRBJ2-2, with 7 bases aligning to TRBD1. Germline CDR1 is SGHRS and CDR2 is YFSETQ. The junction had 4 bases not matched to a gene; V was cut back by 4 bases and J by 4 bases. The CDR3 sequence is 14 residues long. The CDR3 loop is CASSLRDSTGELFF. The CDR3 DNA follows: TGCGCCAGCAGCCTCCGGGACAGCACCGGGGAGCTGTTTTTT.

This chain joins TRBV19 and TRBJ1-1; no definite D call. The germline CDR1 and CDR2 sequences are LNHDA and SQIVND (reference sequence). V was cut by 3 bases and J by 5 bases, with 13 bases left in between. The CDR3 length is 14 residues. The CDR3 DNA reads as TGTGCCAGTAGTATCTTGGCGGGAGGGACTGAAGCTTTCTTT. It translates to CASSILAGGTEAFF.

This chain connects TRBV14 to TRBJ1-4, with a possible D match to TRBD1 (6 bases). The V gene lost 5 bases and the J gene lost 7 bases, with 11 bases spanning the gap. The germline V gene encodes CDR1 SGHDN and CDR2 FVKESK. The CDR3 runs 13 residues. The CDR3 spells CASSNRVTEKLFF. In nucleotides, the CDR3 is TGTGCCAGCAGCAACAGGGTTACTGAAAAACTGTTTTTT.

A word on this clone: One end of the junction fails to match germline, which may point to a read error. The CDR3 DNA reads TGTGCCAGCAGTCCACCCGGAAAAGGGGCGAAGAAACTTTTT. Translated: CASSPPGKGAKKLF. This chain links TRBV6-5 with TRBJ1-4; D possibly corresponds to TRBD1 (5 bases). Germline V gene data show CDR1 as MNHEY and CDR2 as SVGAGI. The CDR3 has 14 amino acids.

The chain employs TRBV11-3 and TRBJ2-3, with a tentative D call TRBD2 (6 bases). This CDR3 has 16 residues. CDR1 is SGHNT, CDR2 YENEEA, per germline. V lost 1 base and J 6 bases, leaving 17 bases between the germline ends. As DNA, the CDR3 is TGTGCCAGCAGCTTAGGGGGCGAAGGAGGGTGGGATACGCAGTATTTT. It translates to CASSLGGEGGWDTQYF. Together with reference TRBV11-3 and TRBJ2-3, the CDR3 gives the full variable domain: EAGVVQSPRYKIIEKKQPVAFWCNPISGHNTLYWYLQNLGQGPELLIRYENEEAVDDSQLPKDRFSAERLKGVDSTLKIQPAELGDSAVYLCASSLGGEGGWDTQYFGPGTRLTVL.

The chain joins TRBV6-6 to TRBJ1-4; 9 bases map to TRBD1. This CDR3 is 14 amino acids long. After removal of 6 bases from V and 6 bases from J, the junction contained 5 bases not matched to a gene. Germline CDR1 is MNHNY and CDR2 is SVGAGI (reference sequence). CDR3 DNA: TGTGCCAGCAGCAAGACAGGGGGAGATGAAAAACTGTTTTTT. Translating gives CASSKTGGDEKLFF.